This T cell receptor (beta chain) was captured in a study of shared clonotypes between healthy human individuals. Study-level background: The composition of the donors was a couple of women and a few men aged 18 to 49. Every donor yielded three CD4 naive, three CD4 memory, two CD8 naive and one CD8 memory plate. Study-level results: Rarefaction indicated that sorted-subset sequencing remained incomplete although depth was large. Sharing across four donors was seen in approximately 5.2% of naive CD4 clonotypes.

Terminally differentiated effector memory CD45RA+ cells were excluded from the naive CD8 cells, which were CD45RO-negative and positively selected for CCR7. V gave up 5 bases and J gave up 13 bases, with 14 bases separating them. There are 11 residues in the CDR3. Per germline, CDR1 SEHNR and CDR2 FQNEAQ (reference sequence). Repertoires were generated with immunoSEQ multiplex PCR, while TCRdb's copy carries only in-frame clones and drops some. There are around 2.1 million clones in the sample; about 92% occur only once, and 1.5% to 2% lies in the top ten. This clone occurred once. Its antigen is undetermined.

The chain combines TRBV7-9 with TRBJ2-5; D is perhaps TRBD1 (5 bases). This receptor was obtained from a man aged 18 to 29 in good health. Some clones in this sample may be carry-over from other donors' samples. Sequencing used naive CD8+ T cells from PBMCs. The DNA for the CDR3 is TGTGCCAGCAGCCCAACAGGTCCGATGTACTTC. Translation gives CASSPTGPMYF. Variable domain in full (rest from reference TRBV7-9 and TRBJ2-5): DTGVSQNPRHKITKRGQNVTFRCDPISEHNRLYWYRQTLGQGPEFLTYFQNEAQLEKSRLLSDRFSAERPKGSFSTLEIQRTEQGDSAMYLCASSPTGPMYFGPGTRLLVL.